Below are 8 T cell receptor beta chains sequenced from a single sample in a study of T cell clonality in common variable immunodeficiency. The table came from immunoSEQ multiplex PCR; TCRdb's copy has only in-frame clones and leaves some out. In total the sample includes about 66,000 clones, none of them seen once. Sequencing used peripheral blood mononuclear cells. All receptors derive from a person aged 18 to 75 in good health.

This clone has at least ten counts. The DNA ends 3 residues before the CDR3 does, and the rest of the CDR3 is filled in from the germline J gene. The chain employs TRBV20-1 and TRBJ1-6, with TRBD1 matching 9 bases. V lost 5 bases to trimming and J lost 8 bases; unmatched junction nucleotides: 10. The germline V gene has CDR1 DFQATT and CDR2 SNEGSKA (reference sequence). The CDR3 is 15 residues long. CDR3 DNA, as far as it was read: TGCAGTGCTCCCCCTCAGGACAGGGGATATTCACCC. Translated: CSAPPQDRGYSP. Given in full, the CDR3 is CSAPPQDRGYSPLHF.

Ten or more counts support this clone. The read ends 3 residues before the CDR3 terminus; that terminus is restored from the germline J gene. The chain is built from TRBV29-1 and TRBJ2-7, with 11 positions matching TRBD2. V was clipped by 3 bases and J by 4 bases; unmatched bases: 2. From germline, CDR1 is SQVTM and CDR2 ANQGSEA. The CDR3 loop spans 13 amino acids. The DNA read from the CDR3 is TGCAGCGTTGACGGGACTAGCGGTTACGAG. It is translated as CSVDGTSGYE. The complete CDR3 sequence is CSVDGTSGYEQYF.

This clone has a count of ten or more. CDR3 in amino acids: CASSLGGVLQETQYF. CDR3 bases read: TGTGCCAGCAGCTTGGGCGGGGTGCTCCAAGAGACC. The rearrangement joins TRBV5-5 to TRBJ2-5, with D tentatively TRBD2 (6 bases). The read gets to within 3 residues of the CDR3 end, and the germline J gene fills in the rest. The ends were cut back, 0 bases at V and 1 base at J, with 10 bases in the middle. This CDR3 has 15 residues. The germline V gene encodes CDR1 SGHKS and CDR2 YYEKEE (reference sequence).

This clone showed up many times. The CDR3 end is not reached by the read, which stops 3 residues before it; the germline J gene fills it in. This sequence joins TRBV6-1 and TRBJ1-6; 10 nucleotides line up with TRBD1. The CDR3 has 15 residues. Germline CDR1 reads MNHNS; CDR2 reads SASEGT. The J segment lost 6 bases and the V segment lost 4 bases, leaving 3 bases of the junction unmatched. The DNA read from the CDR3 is TGTGCCAGCAGTGCTGGGACAGGGGTTAATTCACCC. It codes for CASSAGTGVNSP. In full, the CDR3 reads CASSAGTGVNSPLHF.

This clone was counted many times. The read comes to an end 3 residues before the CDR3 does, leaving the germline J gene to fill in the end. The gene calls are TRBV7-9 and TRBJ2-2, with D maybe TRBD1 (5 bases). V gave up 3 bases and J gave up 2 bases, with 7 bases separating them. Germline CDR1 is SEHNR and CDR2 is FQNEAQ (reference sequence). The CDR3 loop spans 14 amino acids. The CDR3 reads CASSFRTNTGELFF. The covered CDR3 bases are TGTGCCAGCAGCTTCAGGACAAACACCGGGGAG. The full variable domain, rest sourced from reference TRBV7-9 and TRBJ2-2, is DTGVSQNPRHKITKRGQNVTFRCDPISEHNRLYWYRQTLGQGPEFLTYFQNEAQLEKSRLLSDRFSAERPKGSFSTLEIQRTEQGDSAMYLCASSFRTNTGELFFGEGSRLTVL.

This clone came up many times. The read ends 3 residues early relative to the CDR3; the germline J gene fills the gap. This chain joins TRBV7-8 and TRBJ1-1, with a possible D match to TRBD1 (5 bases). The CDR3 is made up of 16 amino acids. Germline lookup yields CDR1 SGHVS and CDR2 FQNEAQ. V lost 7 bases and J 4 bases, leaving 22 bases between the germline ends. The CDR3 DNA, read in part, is TGTGCCAGCAAACCAGGGATCGGTAGTATGGGCACTGAA. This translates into CASKPGIGSMGTE. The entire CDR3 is CASKPGIGSMGTEAFF.

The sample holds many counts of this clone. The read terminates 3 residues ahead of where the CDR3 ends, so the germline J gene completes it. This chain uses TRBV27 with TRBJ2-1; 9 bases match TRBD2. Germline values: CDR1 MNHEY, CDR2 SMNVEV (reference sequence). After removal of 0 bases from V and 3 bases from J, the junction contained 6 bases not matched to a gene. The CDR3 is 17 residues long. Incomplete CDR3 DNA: TGTGCCAGCAGTTTATCGGTAGCGGGGGCCCTCTACAATGAG. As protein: CASSLSVAGALYNE. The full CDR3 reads CASSLSVAGALYNEQFF.

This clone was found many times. The covered CDR3 bases are TGCGCCAGCAGCCATAAAGTACCGGGACAGCTTTACAATGAG. Translation gives CASSHKVPGQLYNE. The entire CDR3 protein reads CASSHKVPGQLYNEQFF. This chain uses TRBV5-1 with TRBJ2-1; 7 bases line up with TRBD1. The read gets to within 3 residues of the CDR3 end, and the germline J gene fills in the rest. The CDR3 loop spans 17 amino acids. V was clipped by 4 bases and J by 4 bases; unmatched bases: 14. Germline V lookup: CDR1 SGHRS, CDR2 YFSETQ.